This T cell receptor (beta chain) was captured in a study of patients and donors after allogeneic stem cell transplantation. The CDR3 runs 17 residues. Trimming cost V 1 base and J 1 base, with 13 bases left between them. Germline V gene sequence: CDR1 LNHNV, CDR2 YYDKDF (reference sequence). Each CDR3 protein is one row after TCRdb ran MiXCR on the RT-PCR reads. Found here are 150,000 to 200,000 distinct CDR3 sequences, around 30% of them singletons; the top ten hold roughly 3%. V usage is TRBV15 and J usage is TRBJ2-2; maybe TRBD2 (6 bases). The receptor was isolated from a human donor who was either an allogeneic HSCT recipient or a stem cell or donor lymphocyte infusion donor (not recorded which). It is not recorded whose cells these are; they may come from a transplant donor. Sequenced material: blood, either unsorted or a sorted T cell fraction (not recorded which). The CDR3 reads CATSRGRASENTGELFF. The CDR3 DNA sequence: TGTGCCACCAGCAGAGGCCGGGCTAGCGAGAACACCGGGGAGCTGTTTTTT.